The clone carrying this TCR beta chain has more than one count but fewer than ten. This sample is drawn from a study of early T cells in non-severe SARS-CoV-2 infection. Study details: With bulk RNA from unsorted whole blood as input, sequencing yielded unpaired chains.

Unique molecular identifiers (one per individual cDNA molecule) were attached. TCRdb reanalysed the 5' RACE reads using MiXCR and keeps one entry per CDR3 protein. Among roughly 65,000 distinct CDR3 sequences listed, 12% were seen once. Sequencing was carried out using whole blood. This receptor was taken from an adult who was a healthcare worker with PCR-confirmed SARS-CoV-2 infection or an uninfected control (not recorded which).

CDR3 in amino acids: CSAFTPSTDTQYF. The CDR3 DNA is TGCAGTGCTTTTACCCCCAGCACAGATACGCAGTATTTT. V gene TRBV20-1 combines with J gene TRBJ2-3, with D uncertain. The V gene lost 5 bases and the J gene lost 0 bases, with 9 bases spanning the gap. The CDR3 length is 13 residues. Germline CDR1 is DFQATT and CDR2 is SNEGSKA (reference sequence).